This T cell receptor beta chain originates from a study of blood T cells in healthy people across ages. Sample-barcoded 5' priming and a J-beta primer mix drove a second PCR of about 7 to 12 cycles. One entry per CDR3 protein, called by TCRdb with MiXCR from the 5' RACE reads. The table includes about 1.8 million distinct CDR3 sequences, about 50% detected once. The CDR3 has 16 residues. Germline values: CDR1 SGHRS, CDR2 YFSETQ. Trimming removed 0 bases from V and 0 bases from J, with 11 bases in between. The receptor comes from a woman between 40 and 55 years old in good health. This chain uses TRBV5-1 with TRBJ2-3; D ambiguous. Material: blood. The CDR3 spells CASSLELGWSTDTQYF. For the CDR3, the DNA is TGCGCCAGCAGCTTGGAATTGGGGTGGAGCACAGATACGCAGTATTTT.